A single sample gave rise to the 9 T cell receptor beta chains below, sequenced in a study of STAT5B mutations in CD4+ large granular lymphocyte leukemia. Measured with immunoSEQ multiplex PCR; TCRdb has only the in-frame clones, and not every one. The sample holds 20,000 or so clones, about 79% seen once. Sequenced: CD4+ T cells from blood buffy coats. All receptors derive from a human donor in good health.

V and J are TRBV18 and TRBJ1-2; 7 nucleotides agree with TRBD1. The CDR3 extends over 18 amino acids. Germline assignment: CDR1 KGHSH and CDR2 LQKENI. Unmatched junction bases numbered 14, after V lost 1 base and J lost 3 bases. The CDR3 loop is CASSPLARRGRLDYGYTF. CDR3 coding DNA: TGTGCCAGCTCACCACTGGCCAGAAGGGGGCGATTGGACTATGGCTACACCTTC.

The chain is built from TRBV11-2 and TRBJ2-3; D is ambiguous. Germline V gives CDR1 SGHAT, CDR2 FQNNGV. Deletions cut 0 bases from V and 0 bases from J, with 10 bases between. The CDR3 has 16 residues. CDR3 region: CASSLDMGASTDTQYF. The DNA of the CDR3 is TGTGCCAGCAGCTTAGATATGGGTGCTAGCACAGATACGCAGTATTTT.

Of note for this clone: The junction differs from germline at one of its ends, possibly a read error. This chain links TRBV10-3 with TRBJ1-2, with D unclear. Germline CDR1 reads ENHRY; CDR2 reads SYGVKD. The CDR3 covers 13 residues. CDR3 protein: CTIMRERNYGYTF. The DNA for the CDR3 is TGTACCATCATGAGGGAACGTAACTATGGCTACACCTTC.

The chain uses TRBV7-2 and TRBJ2-3, with D possibly matching TRBD2 (7 bases). Germline CDR1 is SGHTA and CDR2 is FQGNSA. V shed 5 bases and J shed 3 bases, with 18 bases lying between them. There are 16 residues in the CDR3. CDR3 in DNA: TGTGCCAGCAGCCCGAGGGGGGCTAGCGGAACAGATACGCAGTATTTT. Its translation is CASSPRGASGTDTQYF.

The genes are TRBV7-9 and TRBJ2-7; no definite D call. From germline, CDR1 is SEHNR and CDR2 FQNEAQ (reference sequence). With 6 bases removed from V and 6 bases from J, the gap between germline ends came to 6 bases. The CDR3 runs to 10 residues. CDR3 region: CASSGFEQYF. The CDR3 nucleotides are TGTGCCAGCAGTGGGTTCGAGCAGTACTTC.

This clone has just a few counts. The chain uses TRBV6-5 and TRBJ1-2, with D unresolved. Germline CDR1 and CDR2: MNHEY and SVGAGI. The CDR3 sequence is 13 residues long. V dropped 7 bases and J dropped 4 bases, with 13 bases sitting between them. CDR3 in DNA: TGTGCCAGCACCCGCAAAGGAATCTATGGCTACACCTTC. Its translation is CASTRKGIYGYTF.

V usage is TRBV9 and J usage is TRBJ1-3, with TRBD1 matching 9 bases. There are 15 residues in the CDR3. The germline V gene has CDR1 SGDLS and CDR2 YYNGEE. J was trimmed by 4 bases and V by 2 bases; bases with no gene match: 4. DNA for the CDR3: TGTGCCAGCAGCGTCTCTGGACAGGGGGGAAACACCATATATTTT. Amino acid sequence: CASSVSGQGGNTIYF.

The chain carries TRBV11-3 and TRBJ2-3; weak D call: TRBD1 (5 bases). CDR1 is SGHNT and CDR2 is YENEEA in the germline V gene. The length of the CDR3 is 13 residues. Trimming removed 3 bases from V and 5 bases from J, with 9 bases in between. This chain's CDR3 is CASSFGAVDTQYF. CDR3 nucleotide sequence: TGTGCCAGCAGCTTTGGGGCGGTAGATACGCAGTATTTT. Based on the CDR3 plus reference TRBV11-3 and TRBJ2-3, the full variable domain is EAGVVQSPRYKIIEKKQPVAFWCNPISGHNTLYWYLQNLGQGPELLIRYENEEAVDDSQLPKDRFSAERLKGVDSTLKIQPAELGDSAVYLCASSFGAVDTQYFGPGTRLTVL.

V and J are TRBV5-1 and TRBJ2-5, with TRBD1 as a possible D gene (5 bases). The CDR3 sequence is 14 residues long. V was pared by 0 bases and J by 2 bases, with 8 bases between. The germline gives CDR1 SGHRS, CDR2 YFSETQ. The CDR3 sequence is CASSLETAQETQYF. The CDR3 DNA follows: TGCGCCAGCAGCTTGGAGACAGCACAAGAGACCCAGTACTTC.